This TCR beta chain was sequenced for a study of blood T cell repertoires in COVID-19. Study as a whole: The samples span acute and convalescent COVID-19 from the United States, Italy and Spain. T cells, B-cell-depleted T cells, or PBMCs supplied cDNA or gDNA.

V trimming: 1 base; J trimming: 2 bases; junction bases outside the gene matches: 5. This CDR3 comprises 15 residues. The germline CDR1 and CDR2 sequences are SGHTA and FQGNSA. As processed by the authors: For nucleated cells, counts were estimated from reference gene primer amplification. TCRdb's table, derived via immunoSEQ multiplex PCR, lists solely in-frame clones and lacks some. From that table come the V and J calls and clone size; the DNA was used to work out D and trimming. The sample has approximately 300,000 clones, approximately 85% seen once. Sequenced: peripheral blood. The chain has TRBV7-2 and TRBJ2-7; 7 bases line up with TRBD2. The TCR comes from a woman between 50 and 59 years old with acute or convalescent COVID-19. The CDR3 DNA reads TGTGCCAGCAGCTTAGGGCTAGCGGAACCCTACGAGCAGTACTTC. Translation gives CASSLGLAEPYEQYF.